This T cell receptor beta chain is drawn from a study of cytomegalovirus exposure and HLA in healthy donors (dated by TCRdb to between 2016 and 2019). For the wider study: In an earlier analysis of approximately 500 of the donors, about 260 Gb of sequence data and roughly 100 million unique TCR beta sequences from roughly 200 million T cells were reported. An early release covering roughly 580 HLA-typed donors comprised roughly 300 gigabases of sequencing data and around 86 million unique TCR sequences. Of the roughly 410 genotyped donors, approximately 80% were placed in the genetic ancestry cluster associated with self-reported Caucasian donors. The aim of the study was to test whether cataloging public T cell receptors could identify signatures of past pathogen exposure. The study profiled the T cell repertoires of hundreds of subjects by immunosequencing and related them to cytomegalovirus serostatus. Besides the first cohort of around 700 subjects, a separate validation cohort made up of 120 different subjects was used. High-throughput TCR immunosequencing, statistical association of individual TCRs with disease status, and machine learning were combined to predict cytomegalovirus infection status. To study patterns of TCR occurrence, a later analysis re-analyzed previously published TCR beta repertoires from 600 to 750 donors and added high-resolution HLA genotyping. Rather than drawing on any new phenotypic data, the later analysis identified candidate immune exposures from TCR beta sequences and the way those sequences occurred across donors. In an earlier analysis of roughly 580 of the donors, high-throughput TCR beta sequencing was used to judge whether each TCR beta V gene segment behaved as functional or pseudogenic. Alongside the repertoire data, information on donor age, sex, ethnicity and CMV serostatus was compiled. A later genetic analysis used genome-wide SNP genotypes for 398 of the 666 donors, treating that subset as a discovery cohort. All discovery cohort repertoires had been generated using a single sequencing platform. HLA typing included class I and class II loci at four-digit resolution. The number of typed donors differed by locus: about 629-630 for A, B, C, DRB1 and DQB1; 500 to 550 for DQA1; around 580 for DPA1; and 400 to 480 for DPB1. Because of strong linkage in the cohort, roughly five DR-DQ haplotypes were treated as single units for association and clustering. Among several hundred genotyped donors of the cohort, an average of around 240,000 unique TCR beta nucleotide sequences was sequenced per donor, of which 15% to 20% were non-productive. The investigation overall reported the following: Strong co-occurrence of HLA alleles, especially DR and DQ, made assigning TCR associations to individual alleles difficult. A few of the identified cytomegalovirus-associated TCR beta chains were confirmed in vitro to be specific for cytomegalovirus antigens. Across donors, most TCR sequences were observed very rarely, whereas some public TCRs were present in many individuals. A later analysis reported that several top co-occurrence clusters appeared linked to parvovirus B19, influenza, CMV and Epstein-Barr virus. In a later analysis, around 17,000 TCR beta sequences were associated with specific HLA alleles at a false discovery rate of 0.05. Compared with equally common non-associated chains, HLA-associated TCR beta chains in a later analysis were more clonally expanded and had lower generation probabilities. In a later analysis, the rate of TCR association differed among HLA loci, with DRB1 alleles having the most associated TCRs and HLA-C alleles having the fewest. A further reported finding was that TCR beta sequences accurately predicted the HLA-A and HLA-B alleles for most subjects in the first cohort. The only immune exposure information available for the cohort was CMV serostatus. A total of 150 or so TCR beta chains were listed by the study as associated with cytomegalovirus. HLA typing was unavailable for some donors at each locus, so association tests used only the typed subset. In both the original and validation cohorts, the classifier was reported to diagnose cytomegalovirus status with high specificity and sensitivity. A later analysis found that most CMV-associated TCR beta chains appeared HLA-restricted, with HLA associations seemingly driven largely by CMV exposure. The earlier analysis of nearly 600 of the donors excluded seventeen rarely observed V segments, including chromosome 9 orphons, because counts were too low. In a later genetic analysis, fewer N-insertions in productive TCRs were reported among donors in an Asian-associated ancestry cluster than the roughly 700-donor mean. A group of highly shared sequence variants was considered likely to be a technical artifact of the sequencing pipeline. The presence/absence analyses assumed that sequencing depth was roughly uniform across donors, and that assumption may not be true. V-gene and J-gene trimming of TCR beta chains was associated with a missense DCLRE1C variant in a later genetic analysis, and the association was replicated in an independent cohort. Broadly in line with IMGT annotations, most TCR beta V segments showed up in productive rearrangements about 87% or about 30% of the time in an earlier analysis of some 590 of the donors. The authors suggested that the approach could potentially be extended to other disease states and immunological phenotypes. The 87-base-pair reads could not distinguish some IMGT-functional V segments, including TRBV6-2 and TRBV6-3, so those segments were excluded. In this cohort, only TCR beta chains were sequenced, and detectable features were limited by the absence of alpha or paired-chain data. Linkage disequilibrium might explain the correlated functional status among segregating V segments, but an unknown experimental factor could not be ruled out.

This clone was picked up one time. Its cognate antigen has yet to be identified. No base-level quality is on record; no much larger clone is a single base apart. Libraries were built with the immunoSEQ multiplex PCR assay. For the multiplex PCR, a mixture combining 60 forward primers for TCR Vbeta segments and 13 reverse primers for TCR Jbeta segments was used. The CDR3 region of rearranged TCR beta genes was amplified from genomic DNA with a multiplex PCR assay. The Illumina HiSeq System was used to sequence the amplified TCR beta libraries as 87-base-pair reads. Concerning the study's data processing: Across the 600 to 700 repertoires, a later analysis counted 60 million to 90 million unique TCR beta chains, some 11 million of which were shared by at least two donors. Raw reads were error-corrected and collapsed into unique sequences by a nearest-neighbor algorithm in which closely related sequences were merged to remove PCR and sequencing errors. CDR3 sequences were aligned to IMGT reference sequences to assign V, D and J gene segments. Each retained sequence needed at least a six-nucleotide match to both a V gene segment and a J gene segment. A rearrangement was called productive if the CDR3 had no stop codons and remained in frame with V and J, and every other rearrangement was called non-productive. Following IMGT convention, CDR3 was defined as the stretch from the second conserved V-encoded cysteine up to the conserved J-encoded phenylalanine. Sequences without an unambiguous match to a single V gene segment were excluded from the earlier analysis of 450 to 650 of the donors. In an earlier analysis of approximately 590 of the donors, a V segment was called functional when productive rearrangements were above 56.7%, and segregating when the standard deviation between donors exceeded 5%. To diagnose cytomegalovirus status from the catalog of TCR beta chain sequences, a statistical classification framework was built. In a later analysis, V and J genes were assigned by comparing TCR nucleotide sequences against IMGT/GENE-DB human TR gene sequences. In a later analysis, CDR3 sequences and most-parsimonious VDJ recombination scenarios were assigned using the TCRdist pipeline. In a later analysis, each TCR beta chain was defined by its CDR3 amino acid sequence together with its V-gene family, and reads without a unique V-gene family were excluded. In a later analysis, 500 to 700 highly shared, low-generation-probability nucleotide sequences were removed to address suspected cross-contamination and a sequencing artifact. In a later analysis, a clonal expansion index for each public chain was calculated from normalized within-repertoire ranks of inferred template counts. A later analysis computed generation probabilities with a VDJ recombination model fitted to out-of-frame rearrangements, and checked the results against IGoR. In a later analysis, TCR-TCR, TCR-HLA and TCR-CMV co-occurrence was scored with hypergeometric tests, and a repertoire-size bias correction was applied to TCR pairs. A later analysis estimated false discovery rates by permuting HLA or CMV assignments 20 times. A later analysis grouped co-occurring TCRs with DBSCAN, adding TCRdist sequence similarity when clustering within HLA-allele-positive subsets. Co-occurrence clustering excluded repertoires with fewer than 30,000 or more than 120,000 public chains, plus five with anomalous nucleotide sharing. TCRdb carries this immuneACCESS record with in-frame sequences only. Its versions omit some clonotypes, under half of them owing to an unresolved V gene in the studies checked, with the rest unexplained. That table supplies the V and J calls and clone size; D and trimming were determined from the DNA. This sample gives approximately 220,000 clones in total; 60% to 85% of them show up just once. Roughly 16% of the sample is held by the ten biggest clonotypes.

In total, more than 500 healthy bone marrow donors made up the cohort. Cohort members were all nominally healthy when sampled, although unrecorded immune exposures were likely present. The donor tested CMV seronegative and was one of the 352 seronegative cohort members. A peripheral blood sample was collected from each donor, and TCR beta sequencing was performed on peripheral blood mononuclear cells. Genomic DNA extraction from the blood cell samples was performed with the Qiagen DNeasy Blood Extraction Kit. The CDR3 runs 14 residues from the cysteine to the phenylalanine. Only the CDR3 portion is preserved as DNA: 42 bases, with reading frame beginning at the first base. The germline V gene (reference sequence) specifies SEHNR as CDR1 and FQNEAQ as CDR2. The V and J ends are trimmed by 0 bases and 10 bases, leaving 10 bases between them.

Material for sequencing was PBMCs. The V and J genes are TRBV7-9 and TRBJ1-6; the D gene is perhaps TRBD1, from 5 matching bases. This sequence originates from a man aged 40-55 years in good health and CMV-seronegative. Here the CDR3 is given as CASSLAGQRSPLHF. The DNA sequence follows: TGTGCCAGCAGCTTAGCAGGACAACGCTCACCCCTCCACTTT.